In its sample, the clone carrying this T cell receptor (beta chain) was seen many times. The treatment is: PENTA 11 planned treatment interruption arm or continuous ART arm. Sorting from thawed PBMCs isolated naive CD4+ CD45RA+ CD45RO- T cells. This sample was taken from a study of HIV-infected children after antiretroviral therapy interruption. Turning to the study itself: Most participating children were previously exposed to EBV and CMV. Weeks 0, 12, interruption end (24 or 48), and about 3 years post-study gave interruption-arm samples.

RNA-based 3' RACE libraries used unique molecular identifiers. TCRdb redid the calling of the 3' RACE reads with MiXCR, one entry per CDR3 protein. Of some 41,000 distinct CDR3 sequences in the sample, under 8% are singletons; the top ten hold approximately 0.9%. The receptor comes from a pool of human donors with HIV. The sample was CD45RA+ CD4+ T cells from PBMCs, pooled from several time points, taken from a donor given antiretroviral therapy, either interrupted or continuous. Stated subset: naive CD4+ CD45RA+ CD45RO- T cells.

The CDR3 sequence is CASSYPIRTQYF. The CDR3 coding sequence is TGTGCCAGCAGTTACCCTATTAGGACCCAGTACTTC. This chain joins TRBV6-2 or TRBV6-3 and TRBJ2-5; D not resolved. Trimming cost V 2 bases and J 7 bases, with 8 bases left between them. The CDR3 contains 12 residues. CDR1 is MNHEY, CDR2 SVGEGT, per germline.